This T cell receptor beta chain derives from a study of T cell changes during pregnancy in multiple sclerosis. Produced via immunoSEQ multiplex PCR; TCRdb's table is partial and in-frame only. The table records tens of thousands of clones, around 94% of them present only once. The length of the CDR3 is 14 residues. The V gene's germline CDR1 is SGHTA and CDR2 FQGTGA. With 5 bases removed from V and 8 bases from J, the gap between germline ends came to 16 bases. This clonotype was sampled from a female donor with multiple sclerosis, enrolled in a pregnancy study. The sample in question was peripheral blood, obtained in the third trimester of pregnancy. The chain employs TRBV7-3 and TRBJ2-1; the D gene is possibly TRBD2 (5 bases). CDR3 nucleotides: TGTGCCAGCAGCCCATACAGTGGGAGCGATGAGCAGTTCTTC. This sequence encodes CASSPYSGSDEQFF.